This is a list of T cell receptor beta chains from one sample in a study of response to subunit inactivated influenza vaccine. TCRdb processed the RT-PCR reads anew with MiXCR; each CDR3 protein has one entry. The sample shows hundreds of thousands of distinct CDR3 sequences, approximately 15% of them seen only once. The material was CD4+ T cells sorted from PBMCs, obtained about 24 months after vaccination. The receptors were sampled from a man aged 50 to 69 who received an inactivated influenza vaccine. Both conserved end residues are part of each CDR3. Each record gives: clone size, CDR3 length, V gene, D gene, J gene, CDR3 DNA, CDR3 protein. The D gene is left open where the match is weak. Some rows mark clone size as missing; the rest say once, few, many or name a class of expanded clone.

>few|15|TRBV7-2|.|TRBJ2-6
TGTGCCAGCAGCTTAGGTAGGGCCTGGGCCAACGTCCTGACTTTC
CASSLGRAWANVLTF
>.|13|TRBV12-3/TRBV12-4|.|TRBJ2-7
TGTGCCAGCAGTTTTGGGGGGCGGGACGAGCAGTACTTC
CASSFGGRDEQYF
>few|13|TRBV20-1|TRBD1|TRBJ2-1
TGCAGTGCTAGGCAGGGGGTCGGTAATGAGCAGTTCTTC
CSARQGVGNEQFF
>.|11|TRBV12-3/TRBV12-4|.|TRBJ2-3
TGTGCCAGCGGGAGCGCAGATACGCAGTATTTT
CASGSADTQYF
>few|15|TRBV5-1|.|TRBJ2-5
TGCGCCAGCAGCTCGCGGACAGACGACCAAGAGACCCAGTACTTC
CASSSRTDDQETQYF
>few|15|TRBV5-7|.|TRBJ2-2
TGTGCCAGCAGCTTGAGGGGTCGGCACACCGGGGAGCTGTTTTTT
CASSLRGRHTGELFF
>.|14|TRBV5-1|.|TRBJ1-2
TGCGCCAGCAGTTCCCCGGGACTCACTTATGGCTACACCTTC
CASSSPGLTYGYTF
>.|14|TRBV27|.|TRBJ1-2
TGTGCCAGCAGTGGCAGGGGATTTGATGGTGGCTACACCTTC
CASSGRGFDGGYTF
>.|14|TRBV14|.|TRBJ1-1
TGTGCCAGCAGCCAGCACAGATCTAACACTGAAGCTTTCTTT
CASSQHRSNTEAFF
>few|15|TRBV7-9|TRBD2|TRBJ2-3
TGTGCCAGCAGCGAGGGTAGCGGGAGTACAGATACGCAGTATTTT
CASSEGSGSTDTQYF
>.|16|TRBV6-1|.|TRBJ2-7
TGTGCCAGCACCGTTCGGGACTCCCTAGGATGGTCCGAGCAGTACTTC
CASTVRDSLGWSEQYF
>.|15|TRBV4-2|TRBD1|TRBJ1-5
TGTGCCAGCAGCCAAGATCAAGGGGGCCGGCAGCCCCAGCATTTT
CASSQDQGGRQPQHF
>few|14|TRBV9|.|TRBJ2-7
TGTGCCAGCAGCGTAGGGGCCGGGGGCCTCGAGCAGTACTTC
CASSVGAGGLEQYF
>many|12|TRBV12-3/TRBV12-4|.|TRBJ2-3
TGTGCCAGCAGCGGAAACACAGATACGCAGTATTTT
CASSGNTDTQYF
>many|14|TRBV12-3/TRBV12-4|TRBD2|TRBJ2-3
TGTGCCAGCAGTTTGAGCGGGGGCACAGATACGCAGTATTTT
CASSLSGGTDTQYF
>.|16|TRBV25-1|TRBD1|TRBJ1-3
TGTGCCAGCAGTGAACCTGGGACAGCCTCTGGAAACACCATATATTTT
CASSEPGTASGNTIYF
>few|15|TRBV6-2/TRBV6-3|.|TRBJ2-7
TGTGCCAGCAGTACCAGGGGATTGGGGTCCTACGAGCAGTACTTC
CASSTRGLGSYEQYF
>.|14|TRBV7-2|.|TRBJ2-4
TGTGCCAGCAGCTTAAGAAGAAGGAAAAACATTCAGTACTTC
CASSLRRRKNIQYF
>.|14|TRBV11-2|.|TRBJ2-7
TGTGCCAGCAGCTCCGTCCGGGTTTGGTACGAGCAGTACTTC
CASSSVRVWYEQYF
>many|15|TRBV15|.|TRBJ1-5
TGTGCCACCAGCAGAGATGGGAGTGAGGATCAGCCCCAGCATTTT
CATSRDGSEDQPQHF
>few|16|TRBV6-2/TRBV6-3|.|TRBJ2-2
TGTGCCAGCAGTTACGTTACGGGATTGAACACCGGGGAGCTGTTTTTT
CASSYVTGLNTGELFF
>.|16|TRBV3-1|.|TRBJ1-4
TGTGCCAGCAGCCAAGGACTCCCCCAGGGGAATGAAAAACTGTTTTTT
CASSQGLPQGNEKLFF
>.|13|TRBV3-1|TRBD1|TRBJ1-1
TGTGCCAGCAGCAACGACAGGGGTACTGAAGCTTTCTTT
CASSNDRGTEAFF
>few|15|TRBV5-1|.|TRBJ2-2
TGCGCCAGCAGCTTTCTAGCCATGAACACCGGGGAGCTGTTTTTT
CASSFLAMNTGELFF
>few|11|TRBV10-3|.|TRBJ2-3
TGTGCCATCAGCAGCACAGATACGCAGTATTTT
CAISSTDTQYF
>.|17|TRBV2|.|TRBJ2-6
TGTGCCAGCACCAAGCGGGTTTATAACTCTGGGGCCAACGTCCTGACTTTC
CASTKRVYNSGANVLTF
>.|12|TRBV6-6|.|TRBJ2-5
TGTGCCACCGAGGGGAGTCAAGAGACCCAGTACTTC
CATEGSQETQYF
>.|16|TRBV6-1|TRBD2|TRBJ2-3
TGTGCCAGCAGAAACCGACTAGCGGGAGTTGGAGATACGCAGTATTTT
CASRNRLAGVGDTQYF
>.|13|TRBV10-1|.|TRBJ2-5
TGCGCCACATCACCGGATAGCCAAGAGACCCAGTACTTC
CATSPDSQETQYF
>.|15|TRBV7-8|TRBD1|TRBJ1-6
TGTGCCAGCAGCTTACCGGGACAGGGGAATTCACCCCTCCACTTT
CASSLPGQGNSPLHF
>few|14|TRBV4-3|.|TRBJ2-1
TGCGCCAGCAGCCAAGTTTCCGGGAACAATGAGCAGTTCTTC
CASSQVSGNNEQFF
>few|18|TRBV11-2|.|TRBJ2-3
TGTGCCAGCAGCTTAAAATGGGGAGGGGGACAGTCGCATCGTACGCAGTATTTT
CASSLKWGGGQSHRTQYF
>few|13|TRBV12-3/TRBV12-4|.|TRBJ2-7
TGTGCCAGCAGTTTTTCGGCAGGGGCCGAGCAGTACTTC
CASSFSAGAEQYF
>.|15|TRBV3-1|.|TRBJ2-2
TGTGCCAGCAGCCATGGGGAAGGGAACACCGGGGAGCTGTTTTTT
CASSHGEGNTGELFF
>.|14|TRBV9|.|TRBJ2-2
TGTGCCAGCAGCGTAGATAGTTGGCCCGGGGAGCTGTTTTTT
CASSVDSWPGELFF
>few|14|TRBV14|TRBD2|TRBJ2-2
TGTGCCAGCAGCCATTCCGGGAGGACCGGGGAGCTGTTTTTT
CASSHSGRTGELFF
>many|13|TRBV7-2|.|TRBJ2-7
TGTGCCAGCAGACGACAGGCGACCTACGAGCAGTACTTC
CASRRQATYEQYF
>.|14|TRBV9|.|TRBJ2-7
TGTGCCAGCAGCGTAGGAGGGAGAGCCTACGAGCAGTACTTC
CASSVGGRAYEQYF
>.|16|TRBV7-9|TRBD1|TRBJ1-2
TGTGCCAGCAGTTTCCACGACAGGGAAGAAGTCGGTGGCTACACCTTC
CASSFHDREEVGGYTF
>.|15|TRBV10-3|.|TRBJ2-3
TGTGCCATCAGTGAGTCGAACCCGAACACAGATACGCAGTATTTT
CAISESNPNTDTQYF
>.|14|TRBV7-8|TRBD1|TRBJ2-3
TGTGCCAGCAGCTCCAGGGGGAAGACAGATACGCAGTATTTT
CASSSRGKTDTQYF
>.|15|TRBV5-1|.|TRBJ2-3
TGCGCCAGCAGCTTGGACGGGATTGGCACAGATACGCAGTATTTT
CASSLDGIGTDTQYF
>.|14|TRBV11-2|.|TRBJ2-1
TGTGCCAGCAGCTCCGGGTACAAATACAATGAGCAGTTCTTC
CASSSGYKYNEQFF
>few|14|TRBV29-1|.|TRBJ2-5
TGCAGCGTTGGGGCAGGGTATTCTAGGGAGACCCAGTACTTC
CSVGAGYSRETQYF
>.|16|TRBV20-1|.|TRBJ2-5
TGCAGTGCTAGAGATGTAATAGCACGCCCTCAAGAGACCCAGTACTTC
CSARDVIARPQETQYF
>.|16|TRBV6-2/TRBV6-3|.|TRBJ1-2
TGTGCCAGCAGTACAGCCAGGACAGTCGACTCATGGGGCTACACCTTC
CASSTARTVDSWGYTF
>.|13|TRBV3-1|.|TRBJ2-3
TGTGCCAGCAGCCAAGAATGGAGAGATACGCAGTATTTT
CASSQEWRDTQYF
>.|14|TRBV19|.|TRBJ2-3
TGTGCCAGTACCCAAGCGGGCCCCACAGATACGCAGTATTTT
CASTQAGPTDTQYF
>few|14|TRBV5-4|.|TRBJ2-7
TGTGCCAGCAGTCGGGACTTGAGCTCCTACGAGCAGTACTTC
CASSRDLSSYEQYF
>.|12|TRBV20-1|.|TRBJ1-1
TGCAGTGCTTCTGGGTGGGGCACTGAAGCTTTCTTT
CSASGWGTEAFF
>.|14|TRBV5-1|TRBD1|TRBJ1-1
TGCGCCAGCAGCCCGGGACAGGTGCCCCCTGAAGCTTTCTTT
CASSPGQVPPEAFF
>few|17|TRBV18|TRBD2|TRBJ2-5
TGTGCCAGCTCACCACCGAACCCGGGAGGGTTGTCGGAGACCCAGTACTTC
CASSPPNPGGLSETQYF
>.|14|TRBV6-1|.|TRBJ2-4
TGTGCCAGCAGTCGAGGGATGGCCAAAAACATTCAGTACTTC
CASSRGMAKNIQYF
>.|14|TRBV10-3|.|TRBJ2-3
TGTGCCATCAGTGAGCCTAGCGGCACAGATACGCAGTATTTT
CAISEPSGTDTQYF
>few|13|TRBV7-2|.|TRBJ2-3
TGTGCCAGCAGCTTAACAGAGACAGATACGCAGTATTTT
CASSLTETDTQYF